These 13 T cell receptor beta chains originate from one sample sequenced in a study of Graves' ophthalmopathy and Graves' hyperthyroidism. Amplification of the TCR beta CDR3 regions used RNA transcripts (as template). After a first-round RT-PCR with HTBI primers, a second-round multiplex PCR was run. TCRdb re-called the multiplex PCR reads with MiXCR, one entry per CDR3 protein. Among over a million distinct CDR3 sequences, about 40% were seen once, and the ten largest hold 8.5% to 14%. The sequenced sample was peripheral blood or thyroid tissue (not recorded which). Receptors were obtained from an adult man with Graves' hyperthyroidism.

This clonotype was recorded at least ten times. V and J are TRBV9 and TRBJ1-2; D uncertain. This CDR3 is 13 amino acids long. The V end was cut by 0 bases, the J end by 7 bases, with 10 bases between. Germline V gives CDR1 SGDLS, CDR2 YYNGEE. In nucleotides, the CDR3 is TGTGCCAGCAGCGTAGGGGAGTTTGGTGGCTACACCTTC. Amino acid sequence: CASSVGEFGGYTF.

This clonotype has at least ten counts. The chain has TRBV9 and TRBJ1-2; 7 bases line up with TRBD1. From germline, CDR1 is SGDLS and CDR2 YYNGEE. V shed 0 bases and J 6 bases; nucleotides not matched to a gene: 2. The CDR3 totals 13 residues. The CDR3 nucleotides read TGTGCCAGCAGCGTAGCGCAGGGGGATGGCTACACCTTC. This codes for CASSVAQGDGYTF. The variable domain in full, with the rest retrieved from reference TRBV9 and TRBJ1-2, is DSGVTQTPKHLITATGQRVTLRCSPRSGDLSVYWYQQSLDQGLQFLIQYYNGEERAKGNILERFSAQQFPDLHSELNLSSLELGDSALYFCASSVAQGDGYTFGSGTRLTVV.

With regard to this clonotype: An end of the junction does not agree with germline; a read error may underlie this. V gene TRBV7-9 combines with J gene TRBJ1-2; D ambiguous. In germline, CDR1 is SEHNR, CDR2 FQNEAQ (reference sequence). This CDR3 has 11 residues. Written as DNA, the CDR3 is TGCGCCAGCAGCTCAGCGGACCACCTGATCTTC. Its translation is CASSSADHLIF.

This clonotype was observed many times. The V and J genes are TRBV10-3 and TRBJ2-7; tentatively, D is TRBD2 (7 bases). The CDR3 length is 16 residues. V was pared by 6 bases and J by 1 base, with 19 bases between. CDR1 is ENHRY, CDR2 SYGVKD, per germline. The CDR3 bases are TGTGCCATCAGGGACAGTTCGGGGCGGGAGTCCTACGAGCAGTACTTC. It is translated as CAIRDSSGRESYEQYF.

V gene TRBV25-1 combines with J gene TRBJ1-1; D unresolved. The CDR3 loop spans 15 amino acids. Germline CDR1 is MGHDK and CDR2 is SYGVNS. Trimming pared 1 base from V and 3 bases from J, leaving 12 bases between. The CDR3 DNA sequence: TGTGCCAGCAGTGAATGGGAGGATTTGGACACTGAAGCTTTCTTT. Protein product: CASSEWEDLDTEAFF.

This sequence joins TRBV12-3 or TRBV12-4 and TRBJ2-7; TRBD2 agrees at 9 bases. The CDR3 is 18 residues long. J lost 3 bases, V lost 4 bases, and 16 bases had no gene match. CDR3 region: CASSYFPSSGNHIYEQYF. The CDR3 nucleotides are TGTGCCAGCAGTTACTTCCCCTCTAGCGGGAACCATATCTACGAGCAGTACTTC.

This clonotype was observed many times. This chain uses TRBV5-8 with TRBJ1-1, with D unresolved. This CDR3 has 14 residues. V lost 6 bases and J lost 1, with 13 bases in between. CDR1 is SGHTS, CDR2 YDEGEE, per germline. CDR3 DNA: TGTGCCAGCACCTTTGGGAGCCGGAACACTGAAGCTTTCTTT. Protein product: CASTFGSRNTEAFF. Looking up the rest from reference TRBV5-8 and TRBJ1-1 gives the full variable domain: EAGVTQSPTHLIKTRGQQATLRCSPISGHTSVYWYQQALGLGLQFLLWYDEGEERNRGNFPPRFSGRQFPNYSSELNVNALELEDSALYLCASTFGSRNTEAFFGQGTRLTVV.

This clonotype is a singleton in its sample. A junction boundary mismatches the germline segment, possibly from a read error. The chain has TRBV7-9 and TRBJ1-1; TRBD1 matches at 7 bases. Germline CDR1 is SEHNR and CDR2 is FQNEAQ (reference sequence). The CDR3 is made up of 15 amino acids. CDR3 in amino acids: CASSPRGGAFGEAFF. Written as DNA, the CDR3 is TGTGCTAGCAGCCCCAGGGGGGGAGCCTTCGGTGAAGCTTTCTTT.

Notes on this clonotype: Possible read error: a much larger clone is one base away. CDR3 region: CSVRPTVSSGNTIYF. The DNA for the CDR3 is TGCAGTGTTAGACCGACAGTAAGCTCTGGAAACACCATATATTTT. This chain links TRBV20-1 with TRBJ1-3; tentatively, D is TRBD1 (5 bases). The CDR3 is 15 residues long. Germline V gene lookup returns CDR1 DFQATT and CDR2 SNEGSKA (reference sequence).

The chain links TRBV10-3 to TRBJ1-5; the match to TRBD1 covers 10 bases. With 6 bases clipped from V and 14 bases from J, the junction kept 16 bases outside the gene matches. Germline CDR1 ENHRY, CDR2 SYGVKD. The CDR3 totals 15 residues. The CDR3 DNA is TGTGCCATCAGAAGCCCGGGGGACAGGGGTGCCTACGAGCATTTT. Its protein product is CAIRSPGDRGAYEHF.

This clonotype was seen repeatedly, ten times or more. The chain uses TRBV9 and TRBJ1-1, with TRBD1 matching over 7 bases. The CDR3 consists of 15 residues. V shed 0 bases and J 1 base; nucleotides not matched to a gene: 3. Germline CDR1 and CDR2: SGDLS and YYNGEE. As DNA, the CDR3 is TGTGCCAGCAGCGTAGTGGGGGACAGGAACACTGAAGCTTTCTTT. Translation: CASSVVGDRNTEAFF.

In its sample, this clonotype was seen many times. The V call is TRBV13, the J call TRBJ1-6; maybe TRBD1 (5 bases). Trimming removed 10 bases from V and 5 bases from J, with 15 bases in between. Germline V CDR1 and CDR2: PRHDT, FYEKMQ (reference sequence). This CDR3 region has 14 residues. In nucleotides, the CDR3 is TGTGCCACTACCCGGGACGGCAATAATTCACCCCTCCACTTT. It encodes CATTRDGNNSPLHF.

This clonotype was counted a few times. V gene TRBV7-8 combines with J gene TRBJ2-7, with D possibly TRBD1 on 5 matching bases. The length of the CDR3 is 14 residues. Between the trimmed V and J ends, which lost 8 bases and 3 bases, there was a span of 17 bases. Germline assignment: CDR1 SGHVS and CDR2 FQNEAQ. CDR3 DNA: TGTGCCAGCTCAACGACAGACCCGGGCTACGAGCAGTACTTC. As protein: CASSTTDPGYEQYF.